This T cell receptor (beta chain) was documented in a study of response to subunit inactivated influenza vaccine. Regarding the study as a whole: Each seasonal flu vaccination may recruit only limited new T cells, authors suggested.

CDR1 is DFQATT, CDR2 SNEGSKA, per germline (reference sequence). The CDR3 is made up of 18 amino acids. The V and J ends lost 6 bases and 3 bases, in that order; junction bases with no gene match: 20. As to this clonotype: Its antigen is unidentified.

TCRdb reanalysed the RT-PCR reads using MiXCR and keeps one entry per CDR3 protein. The sample shows approximately 680,000 distinct CDR3 sequences, roughly 14% of them seen only once. Sample: PBMCs from blood, taken roughly 12 days after vaccination. The genes are TRBV20-1 and TRBJ2-1, with TRBD1 matching over 7 bases. This receptor was taken from a man in his fifties or sixties who received an inactivated influenza vaccine. The CDR3 spells CSALRGTEVARLYNEQFF. The CDR3, as DNA: TGCAGTGCCTTAAGAGGGACAGAGGTAGCCAGACTCTACAATGAGCAGTTCTTC.